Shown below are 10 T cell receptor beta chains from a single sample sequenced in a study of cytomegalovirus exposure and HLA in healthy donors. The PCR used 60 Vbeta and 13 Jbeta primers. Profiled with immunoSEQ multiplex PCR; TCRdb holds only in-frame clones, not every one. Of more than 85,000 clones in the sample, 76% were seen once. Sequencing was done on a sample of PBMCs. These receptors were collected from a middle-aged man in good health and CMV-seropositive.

CDR3: CASSIGGQGYEQYF. CDR3 nucleotide sequence: TGTGCCAGTAGTATAGGGGGACAGGGTTACGAGCAGTACTTC. The chain uses TRBV19 and TRBJ2-7, with TRBD1 matching over 9 bases. CDR1 and CDR2 from the germline V gene are LNHDA and SQIVND (reference sequence). Trimming took 1 base from V and 4 from J; bases not matched to a gene: 2. This CDR3 is built from 14 residues. The variable domain in full, completed from reference TRBV19 and TRBJ2-7, reads DGGITQSPKYLFRKEGQNVTLSCEQNLNHDAMYWYRQDPGQGLRLIYYSQIVNDFQKGDIAEGYSVSREKKESFPLTVTSAQKNPTAFYLCASSIGGQGYEQYFGPGTRLTVT.

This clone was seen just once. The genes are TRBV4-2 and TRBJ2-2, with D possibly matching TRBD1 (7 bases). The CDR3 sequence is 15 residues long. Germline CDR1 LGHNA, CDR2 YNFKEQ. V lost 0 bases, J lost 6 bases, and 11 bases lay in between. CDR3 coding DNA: TGTGCCAGCAGCCAAGAGCAGGGGGGTTCCGGGGAGCTGTTTTTT. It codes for CASSQEQGGSGELFF.

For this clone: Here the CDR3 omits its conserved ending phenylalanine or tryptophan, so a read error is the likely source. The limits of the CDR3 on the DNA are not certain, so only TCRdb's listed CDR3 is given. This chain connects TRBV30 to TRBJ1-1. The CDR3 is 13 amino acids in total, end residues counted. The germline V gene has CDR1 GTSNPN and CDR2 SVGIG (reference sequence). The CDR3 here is CAWSILSEVGLKL.

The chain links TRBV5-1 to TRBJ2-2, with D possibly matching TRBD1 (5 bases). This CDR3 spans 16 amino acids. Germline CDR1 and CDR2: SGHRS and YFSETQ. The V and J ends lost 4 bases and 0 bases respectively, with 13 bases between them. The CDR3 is CASSTTGRANTGELFF. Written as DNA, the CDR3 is TGCGCCAGCAGCACCACAGGTCGGGCGAACACCGGGGAGCTGTTTTTT.

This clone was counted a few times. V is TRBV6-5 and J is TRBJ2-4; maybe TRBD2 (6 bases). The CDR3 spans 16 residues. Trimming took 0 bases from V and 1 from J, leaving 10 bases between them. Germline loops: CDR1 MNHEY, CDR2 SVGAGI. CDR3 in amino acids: CASSYSGGTAKNIQYF. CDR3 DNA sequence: TGTGCCAGCAGTTACTCGGGGGGTACCGCCAAAAACATTCAGTACTTC.

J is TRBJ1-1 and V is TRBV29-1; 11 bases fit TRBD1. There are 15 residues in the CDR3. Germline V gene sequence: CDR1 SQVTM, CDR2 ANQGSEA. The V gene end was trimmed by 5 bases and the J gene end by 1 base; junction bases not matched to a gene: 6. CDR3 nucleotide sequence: TGCAGCGTTTCTGGACAGGGGGCTGGGAACACTGAAGCTTTCTTT. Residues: CSVSGQGAGNTEAFF.

CDR3 nucleotides: TGTGCCAGTAGTATTAGAGGCCAGGGGGCAACCTACGAGCAGTACTTC. The encoded protein is CASSIRGQGATYEQYF. The rearrangement joins TRBV19 to TRBJ2-7; TRBD1 matches at 8 bases. The CDR3 spans 16 residues. The V gene end was trimmed by 3 bases and the J gene end by 2 bases; junction bases not matched to a gene: 9. Germline CDR1 LNHDA, CDR2 SQIVND (reference sequence).

This CDR3 is CAWSRDRGYGYTF. CDR3 bases: TGTGCCTGGAGTCGGGACAGGGGCTATGGCTACACCTTC. The gene calls are TRBV30 and TRBJ1-2, with 10 bases fitting TRBD1. The CDR3 is 13 amino acids. Trimming took 2 bases from V and 4 from J; bases not matched to a gene: 1. Germline CDR1 is GTSNPN and CDR2 is SVGIG (reference sequence).

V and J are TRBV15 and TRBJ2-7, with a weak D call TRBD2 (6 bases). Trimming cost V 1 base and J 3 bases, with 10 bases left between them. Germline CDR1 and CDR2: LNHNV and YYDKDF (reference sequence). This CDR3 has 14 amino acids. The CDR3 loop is CATSRGGARYEQYF. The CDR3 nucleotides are TGTGCCACCAGCAGAGGCGGGGCGCGCTACGAGCAGTACTTC.

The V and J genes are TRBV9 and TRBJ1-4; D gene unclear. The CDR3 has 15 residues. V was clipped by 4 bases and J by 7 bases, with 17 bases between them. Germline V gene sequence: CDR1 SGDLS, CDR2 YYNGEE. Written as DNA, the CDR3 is TGTGCCAGCAGCCCACGAGGGTTCGGGAGTGAAAAACTGTTTTTT. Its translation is CASSPRGFGSEKLFF.